This TCR beta chain appears in the sequencing data of a study of T cells in Graves' hyperthyroidism and ophthalmopathy. CDR3 length: 15 residues. The V gene's germline CDR1 is LGHDT and CDR2 YNNKEL (reference sequence). V lost 4 bases to trimming and J lost 7 bases; unmatched junction nucleotides: 10. Participants, patients aged 18 to 65, had newly diagnosed hyperthyroidism with a duration under 2 months. Fresh peripheral blood, around 9.5 ml, yielded the PBMCs. This clonotype was seen ten or more times. The antigen is undetermined. The investigators amplified TCR beta CDR3 regions from RNA transcripts. TCR CDR3 underwent first-round RT-PCR with the HTBI primer set. TCRdb re-analysed the multiplex PCR reads in MiXCR, keeping a single row per CDR3 protein. The sample lists around 190,000 distinct CDR3 sequences; about 15% were seen once. Findings and caveats of the study: Most thyroid-expanded clonotypes above 0.001 were also found in blood. Model-based prediction identified ophthalmopathy a median about 6.8 months prior to its onset.

Material: blood. The chain links TRBV3-1 to TRBJ2-1; 7 positions match TRBD2. The sequence came from a woman aged 45 to 65 with Graves' hyperthyroidism. The CDR3 region has the DNA TGTGCCAGCAGCCTAGCGGGCGGGGCGAGGAATGAGCAGTTCTTC. Translating it yields CASSLAGGARNEQFF.